These T cell receptor beta chains were read from a single sample in a study of OX40 agonist ivuxolimab in advanced cancers. Repertoires were generated with immunoSEQ multiplex PCR, while TCRdb's copy carries only in-frame clones and drops some. The table shows approximately 94,000 clones, with around 90% occurring only once. This material consisted of CD4+ or CD8+ T cells sorted from blood, taken in a trial of the OX40 agonist ivuxolimab. The receptors were gathered from an adult with an advanced solid tumor such as melanoma, head and neck, liver or kidney cancer. CDR3s include the opening cysteine and the closing phenylalanine or tryptophan. Each record gives: D gene, CDR3 length, clone size, J gene, V gene, CDR3 protein, CDR3 DNA. A D gene is named only where the DNA matches it firmly. Some rows have no size entry. The others give once, few or many, or a class for an expanded clone.

>TRBD2|16|-|TRBJ2-2|TRBV10-2
CASSESSGTNTGELFF
TGCGCCAGCAGTGAGTCTAGCGGGACGAACACCGGGGAGCTGTTTTTT
>-|15|-|TRBJ2-2|TRBV7-9
CASSLEWENTGELFF
TGTGCCAGCAGCTTAGAATGGGAGAACACCGGGGAGCTGTTTTTT
>-|13|-|TRBJ1-2|TRBV28
CASSLGRVYGYTF
TGTGCCAGCAGTTTAGGCAGGGTCTATGGCTACACCTTC
>-|15|-|TRBJ2-1|TRBV28
CASSYGGLSYNEQFF
TGTGCCAGCAGTTATGGGGGTCTCTCCTACAATGAGCAGTTCTTC
>-|13|-|TRBJ2-5|TRBV7-3
CASSLSGRETQYF
TGTGCCAGCAGCTTAAGTGGGCGAGAGACCCAGTACTTC
>-|14|once|TRBJ2-7|TRBV10-3
CAISESRGSYEQYF
TGTGCCATCAGTGAGTCTCGAGGGTCCTACGAGCAGTACTTC
>TRBD2|13|-|TRBJ2-5|TRBV30
CAWAGELIETQYF
TGTGCCTGGGCGGGGGAGTTAATAGAGACCCAGTACTTC
>TRBD2|22|-|TRBJ2-3|TRBV9
CASSVHIRAELAGRNLADTQYF
TGTGCCAGCAGCGTACATATAAGGGCTGAGCTAGCGGGAAGGAATCTCGCGGATACGCAGTATTTT
>TRBD2|16|-|TRBJ2-2|TRBV5-1
CASSHKREGWTGELFF
TGCGCCAGCAGTCATAAGCGGGAGGGGTGGACCGGGGAGCTGTTTTTT
>-|14|-|TRBJ2-2|TRBV29-1
CSVVGRGNTGELFF
TGCAGCGTTGTTGGCAGGGGGAACACCGGGGAGCTGTTTTTT
>TRBD2|14|once|TRBJ2-1|TRBV7-7
CASSRGGSRDEQFF
TGTGCTAGCAGTCGGGGAGGGTCACGGGATGAGCAGTTCTTC
>TRBD1|19|-|TRBJ2-2|TRBV5-1
CASSFTALGRTGGPGELFF
TGCGCCAGCAGCTTTACGGCTCTGGGTAGGACAGGGGGCCCCGGGGAGCTGTTTTTT
>TRBD1|18|-|TRBJ1-1|TRBV28
CASSLPGPRGLGNTEAFF
TGTGCCAGCAGTTTGCCTGGTCCCAGGGGGTTGGGGAACACTGAAGCTTTCTTT
>TRBD2|18|once|TRBJ2-7|TRBV28
CASSNGLAGVGISDEQYF
TGTGCCAGCAGTAACGGACTAGCGGGAGTAGGCATATCTGACGAGCAGTACTTC
>-|16|-|TRBJ1-1|TRBV5-1
CASSLRQGSVNTEAFF
TGCGCCAGCAGCTTGAGGCAAGGTTCTGTGAACACTGAAGCTTTCTTT
>-|12|-|TRBJ1-5|TRBV28
CASTTSNQPQHF
TGTGCCAGCACAACGAGCAATCAGCCCCAGCATTTT
>TRBD1|16|-|TRBJ1-1|TRBV18
CASSPRPGQLETEAFF
TGTGCCAGCTCCCCTAGGCCGGGACAGTTGGAGACTGAAGCTTTCTTT
>TRBD2|22|-|TRBJ2-1|TRBV2
CASSEALRASGSNERSYNEQFF
TGTGCCAGCAGTGAAGCGCTTCGGGCTAGCGGGAGTAATGAGCGGTCCTACAATGAGCAGTTCTTC
>-|15|few|TRBJ1-4|TRBV7-2
CASSLQLGGHEKLFF
TGTGCCAGCAGCTTGCAACTGGGGGGCCATGAAAAACTGTTTTTT
>TRBD1|14|-|TRBJ1-2|TRBV28
CASSPGGSGYGYTF
TGTGCCAGCAGTCCAGGGGGCTCAGGCTATGGCTACACCTTC
>-|16|-|TRBJ2-2|TRBV5-8
CASSLEQGAGTGELFF
TGTGCCAGCAGCTTGGAACAGGGAGCCGGCACCGGGGAGCTGTTTTTT
>-|16|-|TRBJ2-1|TRBV19
CASSALGAGHANEQFF
TGTGCCAGTAGTGCCCTCGGTGCGGGTCATGCTAATGAGCAGTTCTTC
>TRBD1|13|few|TRBJ2-4|TRBV29-1
CSAKQGAGNIQYF
TGCAGCGCCAAACAGGGGGCTGGAAACATTCAGTACTTC
>-|14|-|TRBJ2-6|TRBV29-1
CSVQLAPGANVLTF
TGCAGCGTCCAACTAGCTCCTGGGGCCAACGTCCTGACTTTC
>TRBD2|13|-|TRBJ2-3|TRBV5-6
CASSLPGGSTQYF
TGTGCCAGCAGCTTACCGGGAGGAAGTACACAGTATTTT
>-|14|-|TRBJ1-2|TRBV21-1
CASSQRQGDGGYTF
TGTGCCAGCAGCCAGAGACAGGGGGACGGTGGCTACACCTTC